This TCR beta chain was recorded in a study of regulatory T cells in long-lasting Graves disease. Study information: Duration of antithyroid drug therapy among newly diagnosed Graves' patients was under 3 months.

Noted time point: newly diagnosed GD, antithyroid drugs for less than 3 months. The TCR library used RNA extracted from PBMCs. Through Arm-PCR of CDR3 regions and iRepertoire HTBI primers, TCR beta libraries were built. Each CDR3 protein gets one entry after TCRdb re-called the multiplex PCR reads with MiXCR. The data hold roughly 520,000 distinct CDR3 sequences, with about 12% observed a single time. The V gene's germline CDR1 is SGHAT and CDR2 FQNNGV. The CDR3 is 16 amino acids. The V gene lost 1 base and the J gene lost 1 base, with 13 bases spanning the gap. Study outcomes and limitations: Persistent disease preferred TRBV28, TRBJ1-2 and TRBJ2-5.

This clonotype was recorded many times. Its specificity is unknown. The data also belong to a second study, concerning T cells in Graves' hyperthyroidism and ophthalmopathy. This second study notes: Together with thyroid ultrasound, orbital computed tomography, serum thyroxine and TRAb, clinical symptoms were used for diagnoses. Carried out on the TCR CDR3, a first-round RT-PCR used the HTBI primer set.

This TCR derives from a woman between 25 and 40 years old with Graves disease. This chain connects TRBV11-2 to TRBJ1-1; D uncertain. The specimen was peripheral blood mononuclear cells (PBMCs), collected at new diagnosis, from a patient treated with antithyroid drugs. The CDR3 nucleotides read TGTGCCAGCAGCTTAGTCGGTCGGCGTCGGAACACTGAAGCTTTCTTT. As protein: CASSLVGRRRNTEAFF. Combining the CDR3 with reference TRBV11-2 and TRBJ1-1 gives the whole variable domain EAGVAQSPRYKIIEKRQSVAFWCNPISGHATLYWYQQILGQGPKLLIQFQNNGVVDDSQLPKDRFSAERLKGVDSTLKIQPAKLEDSAVYLCASSLVGRRRNTEAFFGQGTRLTVV.